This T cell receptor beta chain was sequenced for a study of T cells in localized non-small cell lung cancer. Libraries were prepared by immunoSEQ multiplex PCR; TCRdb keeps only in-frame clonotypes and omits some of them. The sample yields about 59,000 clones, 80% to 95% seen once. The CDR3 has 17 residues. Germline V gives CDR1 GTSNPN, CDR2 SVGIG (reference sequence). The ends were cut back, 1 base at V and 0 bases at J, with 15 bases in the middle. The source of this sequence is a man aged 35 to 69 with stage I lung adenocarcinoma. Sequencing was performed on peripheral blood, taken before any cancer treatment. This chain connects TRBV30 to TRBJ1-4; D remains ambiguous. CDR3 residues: CAWSAPLRAATNEKLFF. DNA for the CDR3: TGTGCCTGGAGTGCCCCTCTCAGAGCGGCAACTAATGAAAAACTGTTTTTT. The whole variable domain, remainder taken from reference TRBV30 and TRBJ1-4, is SQTIHQWPATLVQPVGSPLSLECTVEGTSNPNLYWYRQAAGRGLQLLFYSVGIGQISSEVPQNLSASRPQDRQFILSSKKLLLSDSGFYLCAWSAPLRAATNEKLFFGSGTQLSVL.